This T cell receptor beta chain came from a study of Tregs in tolerant kidney transplant recipients. Clones were sequenced by immunoSEQ multiplex PCR, and TCRdb holds only the in-frame ones, with some missing. The table includes approximately 75,000 clones, around 93% detected once. Regulatory T cells were sorted from thawed PBMCs rested overnight at 37°C with about 210 IU/ml IL-2. Between the trimmed V and J ends, which lost 7 bases and 5 bases, there was a span of 27 bases. The CDR3 totals 17 residues. Looked up from germline, CDR1 is MDHEN and CDR2 is SYDVKM. Study-level results: Tolerant patients' donor-specific Tregs expanded beyond overall Tregs, suggesting antigen-driven growth. Biological reproducibility was not directly addressed in this study.

Concerning this clone itself: Its target is not known.

The TCR was taken from a human donor who received a combined kidney and bone marrow transplant. The chain is built from TRBV28 and TRBJ2-7; D possibly uses TRBD1 or TRBD2 (6 bases each). The sample here was Tregs from blood, taken before the transplant. The CDR3 nucleotides are TGTGCCAGCACCACATGGGACACACCTTCGGGAGTCGACGAGCAGTACTTC. It specifies CASTTWDTPSGVDEQYF.